The 6 T cell receptor beta chains reported below all come from one sample, sequenced in a study of T cells in Graves' hyperthyroidism and ophthalmopathy. Researchers took RNA transcripts and amplified the TCR beta CDR3 regions from them. The HTBI set primed first-round TCR CDR3 RT-PCR. Each CDR3 protein gets one entry after TCRdb re-called the multiplex PCR reads with MiXCR. The sample holds hundreds of thousands of distinct CDR3 sequences; roughly 15% are singletons and the top ten take 13%. Specimen: blood. The receptors here all came from a man between 18 and 35 years old with Graves' ophthalmopathy.

This clonotype was detected many times. This chain links TRBV12-5 with TRBJ2-2, with 7 bases lining up with TRBD2. This CDR3 is 18 amino acids long. V was clipped by 3 bases and J by 6 bases; unmatched bases: 16. Germline CDR1 and CDR2: LGHNT and FRNRAP. The CDR3 is CASGFLLATVLTPGELFF. CDR3 bases: TGTGCTAGTGGTTTTTTACTAGCGACAGTTTTAACCCCCGGGGAGCTGTTTTTT.

The V gene is TRBV19, the J gene TRBJ1-1, with TRBD1 as a possible D gene (6 bases). Trimming stripped 8 bases from V and 8 bases from J, with 12 bases between. Germline CDR1 and CDR2: LNHDA and SQIVND (reference sequence). This CDR3 contains 11 residues. In DNA form, the CDR3 reads TGTGCCAGTCGGACAGTGCGGGAAGCTTTCTTT. This codes for CASRTVREAFF.

CDR3 in amino acids: CASSQVRGPNYGYTF. The CDR3 DNA is TGCGCCAGCAGCCAAGTCAGGGGGCCTAACTATGGCTACACCTTC. The chain has TRBV4-1 and TRBJ1-2; 8 positions match TRBD1. V lost 1 base, J lost 0 bases, and 1 base stayed unmatched. The CDR3 totals 15 residues. Germline lookup yields CDR1 MGHRA and CDR2 YSYEKL.

This clonotype has at least ten counts. The CDR3 DNA follows: TGCAGTGCCAACGTTAGACCCTCCACAGATACGCAGTATTTT. Translating gives CSANVRPSTDTQYF. This sequence joins TRBV20-1 and TRBJ2-3; D remains ambiguous. Trimming pared 6 bases from V and 2 bases from J, leaving 15 bases between. CDR3 length: 14 amino acids. CDR1 DFQATT and CDR2 SNEGSKA come from the germline V gene (reference sequence).

This clonotype was seen ten or more times. The chain couples TRBV3-1 to TRBJ2-3; D call uncertain. Trimming took off 4 bases at V and 4 bases at J, with 15 bases between the two ends. CDR1 and CDR2 from the germline V gene are LGHDT and YNNKEL (reference sequence). The CDR3 has 15 amino acids. The CDR3 sequence is CASSLSSPPADTQYF. Here the CDR3 DNA reads TGTGCCAGCAGCCTATCCTCACCCCCGGCAGATACGCAGTATTTT.

V is TRBV6-1 and J is TRBJ2-5; TRBD1 might be the D (6 bases). The germline CDR1 and CDR2 sequences are MNHNS and SASEGT. The V and J ends lost 10 bases and 0 bases respectively, with 15 bases between them. The CDR3 consists of 14 residues. The CDR3 sequence: CATQFRGNQETQYF. Written as DNA, the CDR3 is TGTGCCACCCAGTTTAGGGGGAACCAAGAGACCCAGTACTTC.